Described below is a single TCR beta chain sequence and its context. Its cognate antigen is unknown. Assay used: immunoSEQ multiplex PCR; TCRdb lists only in-frame clones, some missing. This repertoire shows tens of thousands of clones, around 95% found once; its top ten account for approximately 0.21%. The CDR3 contains 16 residues. Germline CDR1 reads SGHAT; CDR2 reads FQNNGV. Unmatched junction bases numbered 13, after V lost 5 bases and J lost 5 bases. This sample stems from a study of graft-versus-host responses after intestinal transplantation. Study background: Multivisceral, liver-intestinal, or isolated intestinal transplants were received by the recipients. Once they had received anti-thymocyte globulin induction, all recipients took tacrolimus and steroids for two to three years. General observations from the study: Detection of GvH clones occurred in recipient marrow, and some had their first appearance in ileum or blood. The study associated peak circulating GvH clone levels with early post-transplant HvG declines.

Sequencing used unstimulated CD8+ T cells sorted from spleen or lymph node cells, obtained before transplant. The sequence derives from a human donor who was the organ donor for an intestinal transplant. The genes are TRBV11-2 and TRBJ2-5, with 8 positions matching TRBD1. The CDR3 nucleotides are TGTGCCAGCAGCCTAGGACAGGGTGGCCCTTTGGAGACCCAGTACTTC. It specifies CASSLGQGGPLETQYF.